This TCR beta chain was sequenced for a study of cytotoxic CD8 clonotypes in ibrutinib-treated CLL. Study-wide results and caveats: Private clonotypes, not public ones, expanded at ibrutinib response.

V lost 10 bases and J 0 bases, leaving 13 bases between the germline ends. The CDR3 is 14 amino acids. In germline, CDR1 is ENHRY, CDR2 SYGVKD. The method was immunoSEQ multiplex PCR; TCRdb's version includes in-frame clones alone and lacks a portion of them. The sample has fewer than 100,000 clones, about 86% seen once. Details on this clone: Its cognate antigen is unknown.

This chain connects TRBV10-3 to TRBJ1-3; D not resolved. The sequence was collected from a human donor with chronic lymphocytic leukemia. Sequencing used PBMCs, obtained before ibrutinib treatment. DNA of the CDR3: TGTGCCACCAAGGGCCTTTCCTCTGGAAACACCATATATTTT. It translates to CATKGLSSGNTIYF.